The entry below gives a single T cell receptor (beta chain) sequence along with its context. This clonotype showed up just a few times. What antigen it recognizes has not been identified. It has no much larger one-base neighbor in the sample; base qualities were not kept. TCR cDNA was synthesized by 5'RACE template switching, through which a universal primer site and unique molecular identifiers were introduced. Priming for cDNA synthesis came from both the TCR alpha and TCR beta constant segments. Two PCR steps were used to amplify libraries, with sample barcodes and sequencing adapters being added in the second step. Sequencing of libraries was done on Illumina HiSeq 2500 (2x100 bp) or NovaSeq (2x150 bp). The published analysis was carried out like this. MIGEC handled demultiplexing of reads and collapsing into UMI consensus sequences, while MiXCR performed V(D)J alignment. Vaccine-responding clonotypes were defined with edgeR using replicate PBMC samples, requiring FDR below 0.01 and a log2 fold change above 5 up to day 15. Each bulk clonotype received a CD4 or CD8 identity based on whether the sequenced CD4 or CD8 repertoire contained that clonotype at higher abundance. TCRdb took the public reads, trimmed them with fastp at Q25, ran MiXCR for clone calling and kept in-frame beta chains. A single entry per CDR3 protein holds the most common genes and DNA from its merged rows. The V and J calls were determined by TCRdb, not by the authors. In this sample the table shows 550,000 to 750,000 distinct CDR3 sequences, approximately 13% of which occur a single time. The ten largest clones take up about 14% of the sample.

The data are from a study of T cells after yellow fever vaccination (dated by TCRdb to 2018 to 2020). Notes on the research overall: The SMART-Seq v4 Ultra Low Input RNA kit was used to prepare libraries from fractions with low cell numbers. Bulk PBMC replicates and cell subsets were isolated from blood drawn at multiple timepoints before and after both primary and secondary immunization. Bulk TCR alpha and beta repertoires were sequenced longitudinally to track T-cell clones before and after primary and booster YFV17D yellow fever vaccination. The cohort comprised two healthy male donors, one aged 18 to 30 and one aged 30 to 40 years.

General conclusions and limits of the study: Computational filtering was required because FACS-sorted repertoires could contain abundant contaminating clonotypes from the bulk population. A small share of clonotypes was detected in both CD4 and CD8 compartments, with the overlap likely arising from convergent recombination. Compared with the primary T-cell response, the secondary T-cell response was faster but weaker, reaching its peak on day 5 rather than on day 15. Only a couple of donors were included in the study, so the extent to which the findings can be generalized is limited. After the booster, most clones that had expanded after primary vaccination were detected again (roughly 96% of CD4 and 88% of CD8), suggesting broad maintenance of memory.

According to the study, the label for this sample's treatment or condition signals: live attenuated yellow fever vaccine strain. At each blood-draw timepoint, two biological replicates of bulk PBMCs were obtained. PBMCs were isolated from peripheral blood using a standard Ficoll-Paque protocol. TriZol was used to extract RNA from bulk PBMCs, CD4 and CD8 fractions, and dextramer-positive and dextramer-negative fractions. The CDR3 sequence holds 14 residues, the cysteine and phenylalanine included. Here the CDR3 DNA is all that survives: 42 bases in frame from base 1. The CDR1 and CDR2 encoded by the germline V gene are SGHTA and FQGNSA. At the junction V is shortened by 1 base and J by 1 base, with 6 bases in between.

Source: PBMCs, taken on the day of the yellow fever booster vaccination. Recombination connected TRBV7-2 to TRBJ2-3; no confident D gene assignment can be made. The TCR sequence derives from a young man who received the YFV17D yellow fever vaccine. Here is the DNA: TGTGCCAGCAGCTTAGACAGTCGCACAGATACGCAGTATTTT. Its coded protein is CASSLDSRTDTQYF.